This entry features one T cell receptor delta chain sequence. Its target is unknown. RNA was extracted from the cells and then reverse transcribed. CDR3 amplicons came from multiplex PCR with pooled V-gene forward and constant-region reverse primers. TCRdb called clones from the multiplex PCR reads again using CATT. This table holds about 75,000 delta-chain clones, roughly a third found once. After removal of 1 base from V and 3 bases from J, the junction contained 21 bases not matched to a gene. The CDR3 totals 22 residues. Per the germline V gene, CDR1 is TSWWSYY and CDR2 is QGS. This entry comes from a study of Vδ1+ human thymocytes. Purity of the sorted Vdelta1+ thymocytes ranged from about 97% to 99.6%. Study-level results: Approximately 20% of thymic delta-chain sequences were Vdelta2, with few Vdelta3, unlike blood Vdelta1+ controls. Thymic TRG and TRD repertoires appeared highly polyclonal.

The clonotype was recovered from a boy in the first two years of life who had congenital heart surgery. What was sequenced was Vdelta1+ gamma-delta thymocytes from the thymus. Subset specified: FACS-sorted CD3+ TCRalphabeta- TCRVdelta1+ TCRVdelta2- thymocytes. J is TRDJ1 and V is TRDV1; TRDD3 matches at 12 bases. CDR3 residues: CALGEQQFPFRTGGYSADKLIF. The CDR3 DNA reads as TGTGCTCTTGGGGAACAACAATTTCCCTTTCGTACTGGGGGATACAGCGCCGATAAACTCATCTTT.